This TCR beta chain was sequenced in a study of blood T cell repertoires in COVID-19. Study details: The United States, Italy and Spain supplied acute and convalescent COVID-19 samples. The analysed material was cDNA or gDNA that came from T cells, B-cell-depleted T cells, or PBMCs.

Only in-frame clones appear in the TCRdb table, and some are missing; sequencing was by immunoSEQ multiplex PCR. In the table there are tens of thousands of clones, roughly 85% of which are singletons. This clone has just a few counts. Sequencing was done on a sample of peripheral blood. The receptor was derived from a human donor in a cohort sampled during active COVID-19.

CDR3 amino acids: CASSLGQGSEKLFF. As DNA, the CDR3 is TGCGCCAGCAGCTTGGGGCAGGGGAGTGAAAAACTGTTTTTT. The chain combines TRBV5-1 with TRBJ1-4; D is perhaps TRBD1 (6 bases). V was cut by 0 bases and J by 7 bases, with 10 bases left in between. Germline V gene lookup returns CDR1 SGHRS and CDR2 YFSETQ. The CDR3 covers 14 residues.